This TCR beta chain was found in a study of cytomegalovirus exposure and HLA in healthy donors. PCR used 60 Vbeta primers and 13 Jbeta primers. Produced via immunoSEQ multiplex PCR; TCRdb's table is partial and in-frame only. Its listing shows 60,000 to 70,000 clones. In regard to this clone: Its antigen is not known.

The study, taken as a whole, reports: Reportedly, a later analysis found an Asian-associated ancestry cluster had fewer N-insertions than the approximately 670-donor mean. Later analysis showed most CMV-associated TCR beta chains appearing HLA-restricted. What TCR beta sequences reportedly achieved was accurate prediction of HLA-A and HLA-B alleles in most subjects.

The CDR3 is made up of 16 amino acids. Germline V gene lookup returns CDR1 WSHSY and CDR2 SAAADI. V was clipped by 2 bases and J by 7 bases; unmatched bases: 7. The sequenced sample consisted of PBMCs. The TCR comes from a young man in good health and CMV-seropositive. The gene calls are TRBV10-2 and TRBJ2-7, with TRBD2 matching 14 bases. The DNA of the CDR3 is TGCGCCAGCAGTGAGCTTGGACTAGCGGGAGGAGTTGAGCAGTACTTC. Its protein product is CASSELGLAGGVEQYF.